Listed here are 19 T cell receptor beta chains from one sample, sequenced in a study of T cells in Graves' hyperthyroidism and ophthalmopathy. RNA transcripts were the template for amplifying TCR beta CDR3 regions. During a first-round RT-PCR of the TCR CDR3, the HTBI primer set was used. Via MiXCR, TCRdb re-called the multiplex PCR reads, giving one row per CDR3 protein. The sample lists a few hundred thousand distinct CDR3 sequences, just under 15% occurring once. Sequenced material: blood. The receptors were sampled from a woman in her 30s with Graves' hyperthyroidism.

The V call is TRBV9, the J call TRBJ2-5, with D perhaps TRBD1 (6 bases). The CDR3 totals 15 residues. The V gene's germline CDR1 is SGDLS and CDR2 YYNGEE. The germline V and J ends were trimmed by 4 bases and 4 bases, with 17 bases remaining between them. The CDR3 spells CASSSPGTTRETQYF. The CDR3 DNA follows: TGTGCCAGCAGCTCGCCCGGGACAACTAGAGAGACCCAGTACTTC. The whole variable domain, filled in from reference TRBV9 and TRBJ2-5, reads DSGVTQTPKHLITATGQRVTLRCSPRSGDLSVYWYQQSLDQGLQFLIQYYNGEERAKGNILERFSAQQFPDLHSELNLSSLELGDSALYFCASSSPGTTRETQYFGPGTRLLVL.

The sample holds a few counts of this clonotype. V gene TRBV5-6 combines with J gene TRBJ1-1; D perhaps matches TRBD1 (5 bases). The CDR3 loop spans 16 amino acids. V gave up 0 bases and J gave up 1 base, with 13 bases separating them. Germline V gene data show CDR1 as SGHDT and CDR2 as YYEEEE. CDR3 nucleotides: TGTGCCAGCAGCTTGGTAGTAGGGGACTGGAACACTGAAGCTTTCTTT. Its translation is CASSLVVGDWNTEAFF.

This clonotype was counted at least ten times. CDR3 amino acids: CASSLQRPGGNEQFF. CDR3 bases: TGTGCCAGCAGTTTACAGCGGCCCGGTGGAAATGAGCAGTTCTTC. V is TRBV28 and J is TRBJ2-1; TRBD2 is a possible D gene (5 bases). The length of the CDR3 is 15 residues. CDR1 is MDHEN and CDR2 is SYDVKM in the germline V gene. The germline V and J ends were trimmed by 2 bases and 7 bases, with 15 bases remaining between them.

This clonotype was seen repeatedly, ten times or more. The rearrangement uses TRBV6-1 and TRBJ2-7; 8 positions match TRBD2. Per the germline V gene, CDR1 is MNHNS and CDR2 is SASEGT. The V gene end was trimmed by 6 bases and the J gene end by 0 bases; junction bases not matched to a gene: 10. The CDR3 extends over 16 amino acids. The chain's CDR3 is CASSSTSAESSYEQYF. In nucleotides, the CDR3 is TGTGCCAGCAGCTCGACTAGCGCCGAGAGCTCCTACGAGCAGTACTTC.

This clonotype was detected only a few times. CDR3 bases: TGTGCCAGCAGCCAGCTTGGAGGGGAAAAACTGTTTTTT. It translates to CASSQLGGEKLFF. This chain joins TRBV14 and TRBJ1-4; D unresolved. The germline CDR1 and CDR2 sequences are SGHDN and FVKESK. V lost 3 bases, J lost 8 bases, and 10 bases lay in between. The CDR3 is 13 amino acids.

This clonotype was counted many times. J is TRBJ2-2 and V is TRBV11-2; D is possibly TRBD1 or TRBD2 (5 bases each). In germline, CDR1 is SGHAT, CDR2 FQNNGV. The CDR3 contains 15 residues. Trimming left V 1 base short and J 7 bases short, with 13 bases between. The CDR3 is CASSLGGTTGGELFF. In DNA form, the CDR3 reads TGTGCCAGCAGCTTAGGTGGGACGACCGGCGGGGAGCTGTTTTTT.

This clonotype has more than one count but fewer than ten. The gene calls are TRBV6-1 and TRBJ1-6; the match to TRBD1 covers 10 bases. Germline CDR1 reads MNHNS; CDR2 reads SASEGT. This CDR3 is 15 amino acids long. V was clipped by 5 bases and J by 5 bases; unmatched bases: 3. The CDR3 loop is CASSWGTGDNSPLHF. CDR3 coding DNA: TGTGCCAGCAGTTGGGGGACAGGGGATAATTCACCCCTCCACTTT.

The rearrangement joins TRBV6-1 to TRBJ2-6; the D is unclear. This CDR3 contains 15 residues. Per germline, CDR1 MNHNS and CDR2 SASEGT. V lost 7 bases and J lost 0, with 10 bases in between. The chain's CDR3 is CASTLSSSGANVLTF. The CDR3, as DNA: TGTGCCAGCACCCTCAGTAGCTCTGGGGCCAACGTCCTGACTTTC.

This clonotype was detected ten times or more. The chain joins TRBV29-1 to TRBJ2-3, with 7 bases lining up with TRBD1. There are 14 residues in the CDR3. The V and J ends lost 2 bases and 5 bases, in that order; junction bases with no gene match: 7. CDR1 is SQVTM and CDR2 is ANQGSEA in the germline V gene. The CDR3: CSVEWQGVEDTQYF. The CDR3 DNA reads as TGCAGCGTTGAATGGCAGGGGGTCGAAGATACGCAGTATTTT.

This rearrangement joins TRBV6-2 or TRBV6-3 to TRBJ2-1; D possibly corresponds to TRBD2 (5 bases). Germline-derived CDR1 and CDR2 are MNHEY and SVGEGT. Trimming stripped 6 bases from V and 3 bases from J, with 12 bases between. The CDR3 covers 14 residues. CDR3 sequence reads: CASSLAVLYNEQFF. The DNA of the CDR3 is TGTGCCAGCAGCCTAGCAGTACTCTACAATGAGCAGTTCTTC.

This clonotype was detected a few times. The chain recombines TRBV5-1 with TRBJ1-1, with no clear D. Trimming took 1 base from V and 4 from J, leaving 11 bases between them. CDR1 is SGHRS, CDR2 YFSETQ, per germline. The CDR3 is made up of 14 amino acids. The CDR3 region is CASSLTSTPTEAFF. Written as DNA, the CDR3 is TGCGCCAGCAGCTTGACCAGCACTCCCACTGAAGCTTTCTTT.

This rearrangement joins TRBV7-9 to TRBJ2-7; 12 bases line up with TRBD1. The J segment lost 0 bases and the V segment lost 5 bases, leaving 8 bases of the junction unmatched. This CDR3 has 17 residues. Germline V CDR1 and CDR2: SEHNR, FQNEAQ (reference sequence). CDR3 bases: TGTGCCAGCAGCGCCGGGACAGGGGGCCGTAGCTCCTACGAGCAGTACTTC. This translates into CASSAGTGGRSSYEQYF.

At least ten counts were recorded for this clonotype. V is TRBV30 and J is TRBJ2-7; D is ambiguous. Trimming took 0 bases from V and 11 from J, leaving 14 bases between them. This CDR3 has 12 amino acids. Germline CDR1 reads GTSNPN; CDR2 reads SVGIG (reference sequence). This CDR3 reads CAWSVLGRQKYF. The CDR3 region has the DNA TGTGCCTGGAGTGTCCTCGGTCGTCAGAAGTACTTC.

CDR3 DNA: TGCGCCAGCAGCCAGGGTTGGCTAGCCGGAAACACCGGGGAGCTGTTTTTT. Translation: CASSQGWLAGNTGELFF. The gene calls are TRBV4-1 and TRBJ2-2; weak D call: TRBD2 (5 bases). The germline V gene has CDR1 MGHRA and CDR2 YSYEKL. The CDR3 length is 17 residues. V gave up 3 bases and J gave up 2 bases, with 16 bases separating them.

In its sample, this clonotype was seen many times. The rearrangement joins TRBV2 to TRBJ2-1, with 9 bases aligning to TRBD2. Trimming at V came to 1 base and at J to 8 bases, leaving 9 bases not matched to a gene. The CDR3 length is 16 residues. Per germline, CDR1 SNHLY and CDR2 FYNNEI. The CDR3 region is CASSEGASGIAHEQFF. Here the CDR3 DNA reads TGTGCCAGCAGTGAAGGGGCTAGCGGGATTGCCCATGAGCAGTTCTTC. The full variable domain, rest sourced from reference TRBV2 and TRBJ2-1, is EPEVTQTPSHQVTQMGQEVILRCVPISNHLYFYWYRQILGQKVEFLVSFYNNEISEKSEIFDDQFSVERPDGSNFTLKIRSTKLEDSAMYFCASSEGASGIAHEQFFGPGTRLTVL.

This clonotype was observed many times. This chain joins TRBV30 and TRBJ2-7; perhaps TRBD2 as D (5 bases). Germline V lookup: CDR1 GTSNPN, CDR2 SVGIG (reference sequence). The CDR3 extends over 14 amino acids. V was pared by 0 bases and J by 5 bases, with 14 bases between. The CDR3 sequence is CAWSVEGGGHEQYF. Written as DNA, the CDR3 is TGTGCCTGGAGTGTAGAGGGTGGTGGCCACGAGCAGTACTTC. The full variable domain, in which reference TRBV30 and TRBJ2-7 provide the parts outside the CDR3, is SQTIHQWPATLVQPVGSPLSLECTVEGTSNPNLYWYRQAAGRGLQLLFYSVGIGQISSEVPQNLSASRPQDRQFILSSKKLLLSDSGFYLCAWSVEGGGHEQYFGPGTRLTVT.

Ten or more counts support this clonotype. This chain joins TRBV12-3 or TRBV12-4 and TRBJ2-1, with 7 positions matching TRBD2. This CDR3 contains 14 residues. Trimming removed 6 bases from V and 5 bases from J; junction bases left unmatched: 7. The CDR3 here is CASSPGTKNNEQFF. The CDR3 DNA reads TGTGCCAGCAGCCCCGGGACTAAAAACAATGAGCAGTTCTTC.

This clonotype was seen many times. This chain connects TRBV10-3 to TRBJ2-7; D tentatively fits TRBD1 or TRBD2 (5 bases each). This CDR3 comprises 14 residues. CDR1 and CDR2 from the germline V gene are ENHRY and SYGVKD. V was cut by 3 bases and J by 2 bases, with 11 bases left in between. This CDR3 is CAISDRDGTYEQYF. Here the CDR3 DNA reads TGTGCCATCAGTGACCGGGACGGAACCTACGAGCAGTACTTC.

The chain couples TRBV9 to TRBJ2-2; D is undetermined. Germline-derived CDR1 and CDR2 are SGDLS and YYNGEE. The V end lost 2 bases, the J end lost 5 bases, and 4 bases lay between the germline ends. This CDR3 has 12 residues. The CDR3 sequence is CASSVLTGELFF. CDR3 sequence (DNA): TGTGCCAGCAGCGTCTTAACCGGGGAGCTGTTTTTT.